This entry lists 10 T cell receptor beta chains sequenced from one sample in a study of blood T cells in healthy people across ages. The second PCR ran roughly 6 to 11 cycles with a sample-barcoded 5' primer and J-beta primers. TCRdb itself ran the 5' RACE reads through MiXCR, one entry per CDR3 protein. Of some 760,000 distinct CDR3 sequences listed, around a quarter were seen once; the top ten hold under 4.5%. These records were also assigned to another study, of T cells of mothers and their children.

Sequencing input: blood. The receptor source for this set is a boy between 10 and 17 years old in good health.

This clonotype was detected ten times or more. The chain recombines TRBV29-1 with TRBJ2-5; D may be TRBD1 (6 bases). This CDR3 is built from 12 residues. The germline V and J ends were trimmed by 5 bases and 1 base, with 8 bases remaining between them. Germline V CDR1 and CDR2: SQVTM, ANQGSEA. The CDR3 DNA sequence: TGCAGCGTTCTGGACAGCCAAGAGACCCAGTACTTC. Protein sequence: CSVLDSQETQYF.

There are a few counts of this clonotype. This chain connects TRBV9 to TRBJ1-3; D uncertain. The CDR3 is made up of 14 amino acids. V was cut by 3 bases and J by 4 bases, with 11 bases left in between. The germline V gene encodes CDR1 SGDLS and CDR2 YYNGEE. The DNA of the CDR3 is TGTGCCAGCAGCGCCCGGGCTGCCGGAAACACCATATATTTT. It translates to CASSARAAGNTIYF.

This chain joins TRBV19 and TRBJ1-2; 7 bases align to TRBD1. Germline V gives CDR1 LNHDA, CDR2 SQIVND (reference sequence). This CDR3 comprises 16 residues. The trim removed 3 bases at V and 1 base at J, leaving 8 bases unmatched. The chain's CDR3 is CASSIAGGWDNYGYTF. The CDR3, as DNA: TGTGCCAGTAGTATCGCAGGGGGATGGGATAACTATGGCTACACCTTC.

The chain has TRBV4-3 and TRBJ2-5, with TRBD2 identical over 9 bases. Per the germline V gene, CDR1 is LGHNA and CDR2 is YSLEER. The CDR3 covers 16 residues. The V and J ends lost 0 bases and 4 bases, in that order; junction bases with no gene match: 6. For the CDR3, the DNA is TGCGCCAGCAGCCAAGAGGGGACTAGCACTGGAGAGACCCAGTACTTC. As protein: CASSQEGTSTGETQYF.

There are a few counts of this clonotype. The chain employs TRBV6-6 and TRBJ1-1, with D maybe TRBD1 (5 bases). The CDR3 runs 14 residues. CDR1 MNHNY and CDR2 SVGAGI come from the germline V gene (reference sequence). Trimming left V 5 bases short and J 3 bases short, with 13 bases between. CDR3 loop: CASSLGWGDTEAFF. CDR3 sequence (DNA): TGTGCCAGCAGTCTAGGTTGGGGGGACACTGAAGCTTTCTTT.

In this sample, this clonotype turned up a few times. Written as DNA, the CDR3 is TGTGCCAGCAGTCTATTGCAAGTGGGCATGAACACTGAAGCTTTCTTT. Protein product: CASSLLQVGMNTEAFF. The chain employs TRBV7-8 and TRBJ1-1; no definite D call. Germline V gene lookup returns CDR1 SGHVS and CDR2 FQNEAQ. The CDR3 extends over 16 amino acids. V lost 6 bases, J lost 0 bases, and 17 bases lay in between.

The genes are TRBV20-1 and TRBJ2-3; D might be TRBD1 or TRBD2, each matching 5 bases. Per the germline V gene, CDR1 is DFQATT and CDR2 is SNEGSKA (reference sequence). The CDR3 has 16 residues. V shed 0 bases and J shed 0 bases, with 13 bases lying between them. The CDR3 DNA follows: TGCAGTGCTAGAGATCGGGGACGGCCTAGCACAGATACGCAGTATTTT. Translating gives CSARDRGRPSTDTQYF.

A few counts support this clonotype. The chain is built from TRBV5-8 and TRBJ2-4; the D is unclear. Trimming pared 1 base from V and 0 bases from J, leaving 8 bases between. CDR1 is SGHTS and CDR2 is YDEGEE in the germline V gene. The CDR3 sequence is 15 residues long. The CDR3 DNA reads TGTGCCAGCAGCTTGTTCCTGGTAGCCAAAAACATTCAGTACTTC. It encodes CASSLFLVAKNIQYF.

The chain recombines TRBV7-8 with TRBJ2-3; possibly TRBD1 for D (6 bases). Germline CDR1 reads SGHVS; CDR2 reads FQNEAQ. V gave up 3 bases and J gave up 0 bases, with 13 bases separating them. This CDR3 region has 16 residues. Here the CDR3 reads CASSFGGRISTDTQYF. The CDR3 DNA reads TGTGCCAGCAGCTTTGGGGGCAGAATTAGCACAGATACGCAGTATTTT.

The sample holds a few counts of this clonotype. This sequence joins TRBV7-9 and TRBJ2-5, with TRBD1 as a possible D gene (5 bases). CDR1 is SEHNR and CDR2 is FQNEAQ in the germline V gene (reference sequence). Trimming stripped 8 bases from V and 0 bases from J, with 16 bases between. This CDR3 comprises 15 residues. DNA of the CDR3: TGTGCCAGCGGGGCCCCCGTGGGGTACCAAGAGACCCAGTACTTC. As protein: CASGAPVGYQETQYF.